The following is a T cell receptor beta chain sequence with its context. The data derive from a study of blood T cell repertoires in COVID-19. On the study more broadly: The United States, Italy and Spain were the sources of the acute and convalescent COVID-19 samples. T cells, B-cell-depleted T cells, or PBMCs provided the cDNA or gDNA that served as material.

This CDR3 has 14 amino acids. The germline V gene has CDR1 SGHRS and CDR2 YFSETQ. V lost 4 bases and J 3 bases, leaving 13 bases between the germline ends. This study enrolled people aged roughly 18 to 100 from about two dozen US geographic areas. Membership in each cohort depended on participant-reported clinical history. The assay was immunoSEQ multiplex PCR, and TCRdb's table has in-frame clones only and misses some. The table has over 350,000 clones, roughly 89% seen once. The sequenced sample was PBMCs or T cells enriched from blood (not recorded which). This chain links TRBV5-1 with TRBJ1-1; the D gene is possibly TRBD1 (6 bases). This clonotype originated in a woman aged 45-65 years who had recovered from COVID-19. The CDR3, as DNA: TGCGCCAGCAGCCCCGAGGGGGGGTACACTGAAGCTTTCTTT. It is translated as CASSPEGGYTEAFF.